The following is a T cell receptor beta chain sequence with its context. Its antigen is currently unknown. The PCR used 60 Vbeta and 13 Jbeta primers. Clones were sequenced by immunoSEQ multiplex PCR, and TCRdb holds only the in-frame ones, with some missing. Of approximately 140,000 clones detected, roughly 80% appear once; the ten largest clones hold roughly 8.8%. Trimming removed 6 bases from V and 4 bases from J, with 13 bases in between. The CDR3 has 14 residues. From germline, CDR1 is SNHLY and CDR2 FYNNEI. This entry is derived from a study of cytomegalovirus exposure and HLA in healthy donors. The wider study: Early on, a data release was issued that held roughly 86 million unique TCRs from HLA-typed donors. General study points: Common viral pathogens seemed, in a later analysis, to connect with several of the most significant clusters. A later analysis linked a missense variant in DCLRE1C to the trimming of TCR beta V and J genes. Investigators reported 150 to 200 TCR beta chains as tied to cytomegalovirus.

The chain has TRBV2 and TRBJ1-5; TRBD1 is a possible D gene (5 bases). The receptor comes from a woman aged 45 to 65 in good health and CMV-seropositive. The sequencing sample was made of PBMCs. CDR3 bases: TGTGCCAGCAGCTTTCAGGGTCATAATCAGCCCCAGCATTTT. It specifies CASSFQGHNQPQHF. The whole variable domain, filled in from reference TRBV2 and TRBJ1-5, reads EPEVTQTPSHQVTQMGQEVILRCVPISNHLYFYWYRQILGQKVEFLVSFYNNEISEKSEIFDDQFSVERPDGSNFTLKIRSTKLEDSAMYFCASSFQGHNQPQHFGDGTRLSIL.